The 17 T cell receptor beta chains listed next were all sequenced from one sample in a study of monozygotic twins with inflammatory bowel disease (dated 2019 in TCRdb). The library was produced with 5' RACE. Data came from an Illumina HiSeq 2500. Reprocessed by TCRdb, the reads give a single entry per CDR3 protein sequence, without DNA. The table for this sample shows 420,000 or so distinct CDR3 sequences. The ten largest clones take up 2% to 3% of the sample. Sample: blood. Receptors originate from a human donor with ulcerative colitis or Crohn's disease, or a healthy co-twin of an affected twin (not recorded which).

This sequence joins TRBV5-1 and TRBJ1-1. The germline V gene encodes CDR1 SGHRS and CDR2 YFSETQ. The CDR3 loop spans 14 amino acids. This CDR3 reads CASSLAAGITEAFF.

The CDR3 spells CASSQDRRFFGPSYEQYF. The chain is built from TRBV4-2 and TRBJ2-7. Germline V lookup: CDR1 LGHNA, CDR2 YNFKEQ. The CDR3 runs 18 residues.

The chain couples TRBV7-9 to TRBJ2-7; TCRdb's D call of TRBD1 is untestable without DNA. Germline V CDR1 and CDR2: SEHNR, FQNEAQ (reference sequence). CDR3 size: 14 residues. This CDR3 is CASRTQNRNDEQYF.

V is TRBV19 and J is TRBJ1-5; TCRdb designates TRBD1, a call that cannot be tested without DNA. Germline CDR1 and CDR2: LNHDA and SQIVND (reference sequence). The CDR3 is 16 amino acids. The CDR3 sequence is CASTISGDRVSQPQHF.

This chain links TRBV30 with TRBJ2-2. Germline V gene lookup returns CDR1 GTSNPN and CDR2 SVGIG (reference sequence). CDR3 length: 13 residues. The CDR3 protein is CAWKESNTGELFF.

The J gene is TRBJ1-5, the V gene TRBV18. The CDR3 runs to 12 residues. Germline CDR1 and CDR2: KGHSH and LQKENI. CDR3 region: CASALRVEAQHF.

The CDR3 spells CASSSSGMNTEAFF. The chain carries TRBV28 and TRBJ1-1; TCRdb lists TRBD1, though no DNA is available to test this call. Germline assignment: CDR1 MDHEN and CDR2 SYDVKM. The CDR3 totals 14 residues. The whole variable domain, remainder taken from reference TRBV28 and TRBJ1-1, is DVKVTQSSRYLVKRTGEKVFLECVQDMDHENMFWYRQDPGLGLRLIYFSYDVKMKEKGDIPEGYSVSREKKERFSLILESASTNQTSMYLCASSSSGMNTEAFFGQGTRLTVV.

CDR3 sequence: CASRTLAGASETQYF. The chain has TRBV2 and TRBJ2-5; TCRdb calls TRBD2, which cannot be checked without DNA. This CDR3 contains 15 residues. From germline, CDR1 is SNHLY and CDR2 FYNNEI.

V gene TRBV18 combines with J gene TRBJ1-1. Germline CDR1 reads KGHSH; CDR2 reads LQKENI. The CDR3 covers 12 residues. This CDR3 is CASSIMNTEAFF.

The V and J genes are TRBV14 and TRBJ2-2. CDR3 size: 13 residues. Per the germline V gene, CDR1 is SGHDN and CDR2 is FVKESK. The CDR3 loop is CASSQVWTGELFF.

The V gene is TRBV7-9, the J gene TRBJ1-5; without DNA, the TCRdb call of TRBD1 cannot be checked. This CDR3 has 16 amino acids. Germline V lookup: CDR1 SEHNR, CDR2 FQNEAQ (reference sequence). The CDR3 sequence: CASSSGIQGPNQPQHF.

CDR3 residues: CASSDQEADTQYF. The chain combines TRBV5-1 with TRBJ2-3; TCRdb gives TRBD2 as the D gene, but with no DNA this cannot be confirmed. In germline, CDR1 is SGHRS, CDR2 YFSETQ. The CDR3 has 13 amino acids.

The chain is built from TRBV3-1 and TRBJ2-1; without DNA, the TCRdb call of TRBD2 cannot be checked. This CDR3 has 15 amino acids. Per the germline V gene, CDR1 is LGHDT and CDR2 is YNNKEL (reference sequence). This chain's CDR3 is CASSHRLAAYNEQFF.

The gene calls are TRBV20-1 and TRBJ2-6; TCRdb reports TRBD2, a call that lacks DNA to check it against. The length of the CDR3 is 17 residues. Germline-derived CDR1 and CDR2 are DFQATT and SNEGSKA (reference sequence). The CDR3 here is CSASLAAGLSGANVLTF.

The chain carries TRBV5-6 and TRBJ2-3; without DNA, the TCRdb call of TRBD1 cannot be checked. Germline V gene lookup returns CDR1 SGHDT and CDR2 YYEEEE. The CDR3 has 14 residues. The CDR3 sequence: CASSLAGSPDTQYF.

The rearrangement joins TRBV28 to TRBJ1-1; TCRdb designates TRBD1, a call that cannot be tested without DNA. The CDR3 contains 15 residues. Per germline, CDR1 MDHEN and CDR2 SYDVKM. CDR3 amino acids: CASSLSSSRGTEAFF.

The chain combines TRBV20-1 with TRBJ2-7; TCRdb's assignment of TRBD1 cannot be checked, as there is no DNA. CDR3 length equals 13 residues. CDR1 and CDR2 from the germline V gene are DFQATT and SNEGSKA (reference sequence). The CDR3 loop is CSASNQGSYEQYF.